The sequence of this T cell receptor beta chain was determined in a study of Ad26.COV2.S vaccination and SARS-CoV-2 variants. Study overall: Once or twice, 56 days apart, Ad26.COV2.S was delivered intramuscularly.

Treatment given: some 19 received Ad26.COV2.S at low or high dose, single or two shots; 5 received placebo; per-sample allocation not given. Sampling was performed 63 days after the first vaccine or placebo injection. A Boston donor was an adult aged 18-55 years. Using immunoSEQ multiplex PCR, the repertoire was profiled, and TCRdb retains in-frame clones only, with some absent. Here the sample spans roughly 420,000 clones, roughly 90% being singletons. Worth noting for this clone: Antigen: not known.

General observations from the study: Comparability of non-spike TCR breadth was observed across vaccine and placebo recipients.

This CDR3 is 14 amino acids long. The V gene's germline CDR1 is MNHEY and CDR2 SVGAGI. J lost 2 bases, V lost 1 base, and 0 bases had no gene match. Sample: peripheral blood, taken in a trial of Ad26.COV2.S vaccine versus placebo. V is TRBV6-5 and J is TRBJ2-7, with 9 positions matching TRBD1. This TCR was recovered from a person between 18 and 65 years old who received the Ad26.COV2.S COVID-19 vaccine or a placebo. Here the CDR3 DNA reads TGTGCCAGCAGTTACTGGACAGGGGCCTACGAGCAGTACTTC. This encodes CASSYWTGAYEQYF.